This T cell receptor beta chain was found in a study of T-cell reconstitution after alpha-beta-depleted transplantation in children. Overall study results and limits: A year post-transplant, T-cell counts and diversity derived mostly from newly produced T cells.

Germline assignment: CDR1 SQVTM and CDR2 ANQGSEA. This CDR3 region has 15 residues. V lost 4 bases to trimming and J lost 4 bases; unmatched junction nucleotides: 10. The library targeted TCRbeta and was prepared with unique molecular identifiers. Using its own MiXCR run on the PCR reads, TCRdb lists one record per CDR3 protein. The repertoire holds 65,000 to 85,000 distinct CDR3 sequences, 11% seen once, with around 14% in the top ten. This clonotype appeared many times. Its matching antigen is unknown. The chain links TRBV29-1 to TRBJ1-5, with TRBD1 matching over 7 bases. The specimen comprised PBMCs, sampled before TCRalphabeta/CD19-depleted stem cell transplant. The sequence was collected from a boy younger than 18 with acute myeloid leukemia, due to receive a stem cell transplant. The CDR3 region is CSVAIGGAGNQPQHF. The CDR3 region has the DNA TGCAGCGTTGCCATAGGGGGCGCGGGGAATCAGCCCCAGCATTTT. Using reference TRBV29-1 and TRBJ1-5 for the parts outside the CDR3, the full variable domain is SAVISQKPSRDICQRGTSLTIQCQVDSQVTMMFWYRQQPGQSLTLIATANQGSEATYESGFVIDKFPISRPNLTFSTLTVSNMSPEDSSIYLCSVAIGGAGNQPQHFGDGTRLSIL.